This section outlines one TCR beta chain sequence together with its context. Its target is not known. The source of the sample is a study of Ad26.COV2.S vaccination and SARS-CoV-2 variants. Study-level findings and limits: Recipients of either vaccine or placebo displayed similar breadth of non-spike TCRs. TCR breadth and depth analyses may have underestimated total T cell responses. Vaccinees showed greater spike-specific TCR breadth than placebo recipients. Post-vaccination spike-specific CD8+ and CD4+ T cell responses reportedly had substantial breadth.

Measured with immunoSEQ multiplex PCR; TCRdb has only the in-frame clones, and not every one. This sample has about 350,000 clones, with about 90% found just once. This CDR3 is built from 13 residues. The germline gives CDR1 SGHRS, CDR2 YFSETQ. With V trimmed by 3 bases and J by 4 bases, 4 bases remained unmatched. The sequence was obtained from a human donor who had recovered from COVID-19. The sample consisted of peripheral blood, taken after recovery from COVID-19. This sequence joins TRBV5-1 and TRBJ2-7, with 7 nucleotides matching TRBD1. DNA for the CDR3: TGCGCCAGCAGCTATCGACAGGGATACGAGCAGTACTTC. This gives the protein CASSYRQGYEQYF. Variable domain in full (rest from reference TRBV5-1 and TRBJ2-7): KAGVTQTPRYLIKTRGQQVTLSCSPISGHRSVSWYQQTPGQGLQFLFEYFSETQRNKGNFPGRFSGRQFSNSRSEMNVSTLELGDSALYLCASSYRQGYEQYFGPGTRLTVT.